Presented here are 29 T cell receptor beta chains from one specimen sequenced in a study of OX40 agonist ivuxolimab in advanced cancers. The protocol was immunoSEQ multiplex PCR, while the TCRdb copy is restricted to in-frame clones and leaves out a portion. This sample yields 85,000 to 130,000 clones, of which just over 90% are seen a single time; under 0.4% belongs to the top ten. The sequenced sample was CD4+ or CD8+ T cells sorted from blood, obtained in a trial of the OX40 agonist ivuxolimab. The receptors here all came from an adult with an advanced solid tumor such as melanoma, head and neck, liver or kidney cancer.

The chain carries TRBV11-3 and TRBJ1-4; TRBD1 aligns across 8 bases. Germline values: CDR1 SGHNT, CDR2 YENEEA. The CDR3 runs to 18 residues. Losses at the gene ends were 7 bases for V and 3 bases for J; bases not matched to a gene: 16. This chain's CDR3 is CASNYTHQGAPANEKLFF. CDR3 DNA sequence: TGTGCCAGCAACTATACCCACCAGGGGGCGCCGGCTAATGAAAAACTGTTTTTT.

This clone was detected once. The chain has TRBV19 and TRBJ1-1; D not resolved. V was pared by 7 bases and J by 0 bases, with 15 bases between. The CDR3 spans 15 residues. Germline V gene lookup returns CDR1 LNHDA and CDR2 SQIVND (reference sequence). CDR3 nucleotide sequence: TGTGCCAGTAAGGAAGGAGACATACTGAACACTGAAGCTTTCTTT. Protein: CASKEGDILNTEAFF.

V gene TRBV7-9 combines with J gene TRBJ2-5, with 7 positions matching TRBD2. The J segment lost 1 base and the V segment lost 5 bases, leaving 1 base of the junction unmatched. Germline V CDR1 and CDR2: SEHNR, FQNEAQ (reference sequence). CDR3 length: 13 residues. In nucleotides, the CDR3 is TGTGCCAGCAGCGCGGGAGTCCAAGAGACCCAGTACTTC. Protein: CASSAGVQETQYF.

This rearrangement joins TRBV15 to TRBJ2-7, with D unresolved. The CDR3 is made up of 15 amino acids. Germline V CDR1 and CDR2: LNHNV, YYDKDF (reference sequence). Trimming stripped 0 bases from V and 0 bases from J, with 9 bases between. CDR3 bases: TGTGCCACCAGCAGAGATTCGGCTAGCTCCTACGAGCAGTACTTC. It translates to CATSRDSASSYEQYF.

The chain recombines TRBV2 with TRBJ2-1, with a tentative D call TRBD2 (7 bases). V was trimmed by 7 bases and J by 4 bases, leaving 17 bases between them. The CDR3 totals 15 residues. CDR1 is SNHLY, CDR2 FYNNEI, per germline. The CDR3 here is CASTMGGGAYNEQFF. The CDR3 DNA follows: TGTGCCAGCACCATGGGTGGGGGGGCTTACAATGAGCAGTTCTTC.

The J gene is TRBJ2-5, the V gene TRBV19; TRBD1 is a possible D gene (6 bases). Deletions cut 7 bases from V and 4 bases from J, with 13 bases between. In germline, CDR1 is LNHDA, CDR2 SQIVND (reference sequence). The CDR3 sequence is 13 residues long. The CDR3 DNA sequence: TGTGCCAGTAAGACAGGTTCGGGAGAGACCCAGTACTTC. It specifies CASKTGSGETQYF.

The V call is TRBV28, the J call TRBJ1-2; 8 nucleotides line up with TRBD1. Germline lookup yields CDR1 MDHEN and CDR2 SYDVKM. The CDR3 totals 14 residues. With V trimmed by 5 bases and J by 4 bases, 6 bases remained unmatched. The CDR3 sequence: CASSINRGIYGYTF. The CDR3 region has the DNA TGTGCCAGCAGTATTAACAGGGGGATCTATGGCTACACCTTC.

The rearrangement uses TRBV11-2 and TRBJ2-7; TRBD1 agrees at 9 bases. Germline lookup yields CDR1 SGHAT and CDR2 FQNNGV. With 5 bases clipped from V and 4 bases from J, the junction kept 6 bases outside the gene matches. The CDR3 is 14 amino acids. This CDR3 is CASSPGTGKYEQYF. Written as DNA, the CDR3 is TGTGCCAGCAGCCCGGGGACAGGGAAGTACGAGCAGTACTTC.

The V and J genes are TRBV5-1 and TRBJ2-3; possibly TRBD2 for D (5 bases). Germline CDR1 reads SGHRS; CDR2 reads YFSETQ. This CDR3 has 12 amino acids. With 4 bases removed from V and 2 bases from J, the gap between germline ends came to 5 bases. The CDR3 nucleotides read TGCGCCAGCAGCGGACTCACAGATACGCAGTATTTT. Translating gives CASSGLTDTQYF.

The chain recombines TRBV5-1 with TRBJ2-1, with D possibly matching TRBD2 (6 bases). The V gene lost 4 bases and the J gene lost 0 bases, with 11 bases spanning the gap. This CDR3 comprises 15 residues. Germline values: CDR1 SGHRS, CDR2 YFSETQ. The CDR3 sequence is CASSPQAGSYNEQFF. Here the CDR3 DNA reads TGCGCCAGCAGCCCACAAGCGGGCTCCTACAATGAGCAGTTCTTC. The complete variable domain, with remaining parts taken from reference TRBV5-1 and TRBJ2-1, reads KAGVTQTPRYLIKTRGQQVTLSCSPISGHRSVSWYQQTPGQGLQFLFEYFSETQRNKGNFPGRFSGRQFSNSRSEMNVSTLELGDSALYLCASSPQAGSYNEQFFGPGTRLTVL.

The rearrangement links TRBV27 to TRBJ2-3, with unresolved D. V lost 0 bases, J lost 2 bases, and 15 bases lay in between. The CDR3 is made up of 17 amino acids. Germline values: CDR1 MNHEY, CDR2 SMNVEV (reference sequence). The CDR3, as DNA: TGTGCCAGCAGTTTATCTCAGGACGGAGAAGCCACAGATACGCAGTATTTT. Translation: CASSLSQDGEATDTQYF.

The chain carries TRBV10-2 and TRBJ2-1, with D hard to call. The CDR3 contains 16 residues. CDR1 is WSHSY and CDR2 is SAAADI in the germline V gene. Trimming cost V 3 bases and J 7 bases, with 19 bases left between them. CDR3 coding DNA: TGCGCCAGCAGTGATTTCGGTTCTGGAGTGGGGAATGAGCAGTTCTTC. This codes for CASSDFGSGVGNEQFF.

CDR3 amino acids: CASSSRTQGRPSRETQYF. The CDR3 DNA reads as TGTGCCAGCAGCTCCCGGACTCAGGGGCGCCCCTCGAGGGAGACCCAGTACTTC. V and J are TRBV7-8 and TRBJ2-5, with a tentative D call TRBD1 (6 bases). The V gene's germline CDR1 is SGHVS and CDR2 FQNEAQ. V dropped 4 bases and J dropped 5 bases, with 26 bases sitting between them. The CDR3 loop spans 18 amino acids. Full variable domain (outside the CDR3, taken from reference TRBV7-8 and TRBJ2-5): GAGVSQSPRYKVAKRGQDVALRCDPISGHVSLFWYQQALGQGPEFLTYFQNEAQLDKSGLPSDRFFAERPEGSVSTLKIQRTQQEDSAVYLCASSSRTQGRPSRETQYFGPGTRLLVL.

This chain uses TRBV16 with TRBJ1-5, with D hard to call. The V and J ends lost 0 bases and 2 bases respectively, with 8 bases between them. CDR3 length: 15 amino acids. CDR1 and CDR2 (germline): KGHSY, FQNENV. The CDR3 nucleotides read TGTGCCAGCAGCCAATCAGGGCAGGGCAATCAGCCCCAGCATTTT. This encodes CASSQSGQGNQPQHF.

The gene calls are TRBV14 and TRBJ2-5; 7 bases fit TRBD1. Unmatched junction bases numbered 4, after V lost 5 bases and J lost 4 bases. The germline V gene has CDR1 SGHDN and CDR2 FVKESK. CDR3 length equals 13 residues. The CDR3 spells CASSKRQGETQYF. The CDR3 nucleotides read TGTGCCAGCAGCAAACGACAGGGAGAGACCCAGTACTTC.

The chain has TRBV7-9 and TRBJ2-3; D is unclear. V was cut by 2 bases and J by 0 bases, with 9 bases left in between. CDR1 is SEHNR, CDR2 FQNEAQ, per germline (reference sequence). The CDR3 is 15 residues long. The CDR3 DNA is TGTGCCAGCAGCTTATTTACTACTAGCACAGATACGCAGTATTTT. The encoded protein is CASSLFTTSTDTQYF.

The V call is TRBV19, the J call TRBJ1-1; unclear D gene. Germline loops: CDR1 LNHDA, CDR2 SQIVND (reference sequence). V lost 5 bases and J lost 1, with 8 bases in between. This CDR3 contains 13 residues. The CDR3 loop reads CASSPRQNTEAFF. CDR3 nucleotide sequence: TGTGCCAGTAGTCCAAGACAGAACACTGAAGCTTTCTTT.

The chain employs TRBV4-2 and TRBJ2-5; 10 nucleotides match TRBD1. CDR3 length: 16 amino acids. With 0 bases clipped from V and 2 bases from J, the junction kept 3 bases outside the gene matches. Looked up from germline, CDR1 is LGHNA and CDR2 is YNFKEQ. The CDR3, as DNA: TGTGCCAGCAGCCAAGAATGGGACAGGGGACAAGAGACCCAGTACTTC. Protein product: CASSQEWDRGQETQYF.

The chain combines TRBV9 with TRBJ2-5; D is undetermined. The germline gives CDR1 SGDLS, CDR2 YYNGEE. With 0 bases removed from V and 9 bases from J, the gap between germline ends came to 18 bases. This CDR3 has 15 residues. CDR3 residues: CASSVGGGSPVSQYF. The CDR3 DNA sequence: TGTGCCAGCAGCGTAGGCGGTGGTTCCCCCGTGTCCCAGTACTTC.

The rearrangement joins TRBV7-9 to TRBJ2-3, with D tentatively TRBD1 (5 bases). Looked up from germline, CDR1 is SEHNR and CDR2 is FQNEAQ (reference sequence). Trimming removed 3 bases from V and 2 bases from J, with 12 bases in between. There are 15 residues in the CDR3. The CDR3, as DNA: TGTGCCAGCAGCTTGGGGCAGAACCCCACAGATACGCAGTATTTT. It codes for CASSLGQNPTDTQYF.

For the CDR3, the DNA is TGTGCCAGCAGCTCAGGATCCGGGACAACCTTTGGGAGCACTGAAGCTTTCTTT. As protein: CASSSGSGTTFGSTEAFF. The V call is TRBV7-9, the J call TRBJ1-1; a possible D gene is TRBD1 (6 bases). The germline V gene has CDR1 SEHNR and CDR2 FQNEAQ (reference sequence). This CDR3 has 18 amino acids. V lost 4 bases, J lost 4 bases, and 25 bases lay in between.

The gene calls are TRBV11-2 and TRBJ2-1; 7 bases match TRBD2. V dropped 2 bases and J dropped 5; count of bases not matched to a gene: 15. CDR1 is SGHAT and CDR2 is FQNNGV in the germline V gene. The CDR3 runs to 18 residues. The CDR3 DNA reads as TGTGCCAGCAGCTTAATGGGGTTGGGAGGGTTACTCGACAATGAGCAGTTCTTC. Translated: CASSLMGLGGLLDNEQFF.

The chain uses TRBV10-1 and TRBJ2-7; 8 nucleotides line up with TRBD2. The J segment lost 5 bases and the V segment lost 3 bases, leaving 9 bases of the junction unmatched. CDR3 size: 15 residues. CDR1 is WNHNN, CDR2 SYGVQD, per germline (reference sequence). The CDR3 DNA is TGCGCCAGCAGTGAAGGCGCCAGCGGGAGCGACGAGCAGTACTTC. Translated, it gives CASSEGASGSDEQYF.

This clone was counted a single time. The gene calls are TRBV7-2 and TRBJ2-1; unclear D gene. V was pared by 1 base and J by 8 bases, with 9 bases between. CDR3 length: 13 amino acids. Germline V gene sequence: CDR1 SGHTA, CDR2 FQGNSA. The DNA for the CDR3 is TGTGCCAGCAGCTTAGGTGGGTCGGATGAGCAGTTCTTC. It is translated as CASSLGGSDEQFF.

This chain uses TRBV14 with TRBJ1-2; D remains unclear. CDR3 length: 13 amino acids. The V gene lost 4 bases and the J gene lost 5 bases, with 11 bases spanning the gap. The germline gives CDR1 SGHDN, CDR2 FVKESK. The CDR3 is CASSPRDTYGYTF. The DNA for the CDR3 is TGTGCCAGCAGCCCCCGAGACACTTATGGCTACACCTTC.

CDR3: CASSQRGGSDTQYF. As DNA, the CDR3 is TGTGCCAGCAGCCAACGGGGCGGGTCAGATACGCAGTATTTT. The V gene is TRBV7-9, the J gene TRBJ2-3; D may match TRBD1 or TRBD2 (5 bases each). Germline V gene data show CDR1 as SEHNR and CDR2 as FQNEAQ (reference sequence). This CDR3 comprises 14 residues. The germline V and J ends were trimmed by 5 bases and 4 bases, with 13 bases remaining between them.

This chain links TRBV28 with TRBJ2-5; 15 bases align to TRBD2. The trim removed 6 bases at V and 7 bases at J, leaving 9 bases unmatched. The length of the CDR3 is 16 residues. The germline V gene encodes CDR1 MDHEN and CDR2 SYDVKM. Here the CDR3 DNA reads TGTGCCAGCAGCCGCGCGGGACTAGCGGGGGGCCGGACCCAGTACTTC. Translating it yields CASSRAGLAGGRTQYF.

This chain uses TRBV6-6 with TRBJ2-5; 11 bases line up with TRBD2. This CDR3 has 15 residues. Trimming took 6 bases from V and 6 from J; bases not matched to a gene: 9. The germline V gene has CDR1 MNHNY and CDR2 SVGAGI (reference sequence). The CDR3 here is CASRALSGREKTQYF. CDR3 in DNA: TGTGCCAGCAGAGCCCTTAGCGGGAGGGAAAAGACCCAGTACTTC.

The chain joins TRBV7-2 to TRBJ2-1, with 9 bases aligning to TRBD1. Germline CDR1 SGHTA, CDR2 FQGNSA. V dropped 7 bases and J dropped 7; count of bases not matched to a gene: 14. CDR3 length: 16 residues. In DNA form, the CDR3 reads TGTGCCAGCAACGCCCCGACAGGGGGGATTGGGAATGAGCAGTTCTTC. It translates to CASNAPTGGIGNEQFF.